Listed below are T cell receptor beta chains from one sample, sequenced in a study of shared clonotypes between healthy human individuals. The table came from immunoSEQ multiplex PCR; TCRdb's copy has only in-frame clones and leaves some out. The table has approximately 600,000 clones, approximately 96% seen once. The sample was naive CD8+ T cells sorted from blood. The receptor set was obtained from a woman in her 30s in good health. The CDR3 runs from the conserved cysteine through the conserved F or W. The D gene is left open where the match is weak. For some rows the clone size is stated as once, few or many, or as a class when expanded; others skip it.

V gene	CDR3 length	D gene	clone size	J gene	CDR3 protein	CDR3 DNA
TRBV9	16	TRBD2	NA	TRBJ2-3	CASSVWTSSGTDTQYF	TGTGCCAGCAGCGTATGGACTAGCTCTGGCACAGATACGCAGTATTTT
TRBV13	18	NA	NA	TRBJ1-1	CASSLPWTVFPMNTEAFF	TGTGCCAGCAGCCTACCCTGGACAGTATTTCCGATGAACACTGAAGCTTTCTTT
TRBV28	14	NA	once	TRBJ1-4	CASSLRGFNEKLFF	TGTGCCAGCAGTTTAAGAGGGTTTAATGAAAAACTGTTTTTT
TRBV4-1	18	NA	once	TRBJ2-7	CASSQLPSTAGLSYEQYF	TGCGCCAGCAGCCAGCTCCCCAGTACAGCGGGCCTCTCCTACGAGCAGTACTTC
TRBV11-2	15	NA	NA	TRBJ2-3	CASSLEFTQTDTQYF	TGTGCCAGCAGCTTAGAGTTCACTCAGACAGATACGCAGTATTTT
TRBV27	13	NA	NA	TRBJ2-7	CASSLRGHYEQYF	TGTGCCAGCAGTCTCCGGGGGCACTACGAGCAGTACTTC
TRBV5-8	15	TRBD1	NA	TRBJ2-3	CASSFRGLLADTQYF	TGTGCCAGCAGCTTCAGGGGGCTTCTGGCAGATACGCAGTATTTT
TRBV9	15	NA	NA	TRBJ2-1	CASKDRVNAYNEQFF	TGTGCCAGCAAAGATAGGGTGAACGCCTACAATGAGCAGTTCTTC
TRBV28	15	NA	NA	TRBJ1-2	CASSLRPAANYGYTF	TGTGCCAGCAGTTTAAGGCCCGCTGCTAACTATGGCTACACCTTC
TRBV27	18	TRBD2	NA	TRBJ2-4	CASSLVAGETIAKNIQYF	TGTGCCAGCAGTTTAGTAGCGGGAGAAACCATAGCCAAAAACATTCAGTACTTC
TRBV7-6	15	TRBD2	NA	TRBJ2-1	CASMGIGGRHNEQFF	TGTGCCAGCATGGGGATAGGCGGGAGGCACAATGAGCAGTTCTTC